These T cell receptor beta chains were read from a single sample in a study of neurological immune-mediated disorders. TCRdb independently ran MiXCR on the 5' RACE reads; one entry per CDR3 protein. The sample lists around 17,000 distinct CDR3 sequences, 20% to 25% occurring once. The sample consisted of PBMCs. These receptors were collected from a man aged 50 to 59 in good health. Both conserved end residues are part of each CDR3. Fields, in order: J gene, clone size, D gene, V gene, CDR3 protein, CDR3 DNA. A D gene is named only where the DNA matches it firmly. The listing skips clone size in some rows; elsewhere it reads once, few, many or a size class.

TRBJ2-1 | many | TRBD2 | TRBV6-4 | CASSEGTSGSNEQFF | TGTGCCAGCAGTGAGGGGACTAGCGGGAGCAATGAGCAGTTCTTC
TRBJ1-3 | many | - | TRBV7-2 | CASSPYSGNTIYF | TGTGCCAGCAGCCCTTACTCTGGAAACACCATATATTTT
TRBJ1-1 | medium-sized | TRBD1 | TRBV6-6 | CASRLGTGNTEAFF | TGTGCCAGCCGTCTGGGGACAGGGAACACTGAAGCTTTCTTT
TRBJ1-5 | many | - | TRBV29-1 | CSVVWGVNQPQHF | TGCAGCGTTGTATGGGGGGTGAATCAGCCCCAGCATTTT
TRBJ2-7 | medium-sized | - | TRBV7-6 | CASSPRDSTYEQYF | TGTGCCAGCAGCCCCCGGGACTCAACCTACGAGCAGTACTTC
TRBJ2-1 | many | TRBD2 | TRBV20-1 | CSASLAGATYNEQFF | TGCAGTGCTAGTCTAGCGGGAGCGACCTACAATGAGCAGTTCTTC
TRBJ2-1 | many | - | TRBV20-1 | CSAREKRGTKPEQFF | TGCAGTGCTAGAGAAAAGCGCGGGACCAAACCTGAGCAGTTCTTC
TRBJ2-1 | - | - | TRBV5-1 | CASSLLSAQFF | TGCGCCAGCAGCTTGTTGTCGGCGCAGTTCTTC
TRBJ2-7 | many | - | TRBV9 | CASSVAPGVGTYEQYF | TGTGCCAGCAGCGTAGCTCCGGGCGTGGGGACCTACGAGCAGTACTTC
TRBJ2-3 | many | TRBD2 | TRBV6-5 | CASGEGYGDTQYF | TGTGCCTCTGGGGAGGGCTATGGAGATACGCAGTATTTT
TRBJ2-5 | many | TRBD2 | TRBV4-2 | CASSQLAGGGETQYF | TGTGCCAGCAGCCAACTAGCGGGAGGGGGAGAGACCCAGTACTTC
TRBJ1-1 | medium-sized | TRBD1 | TRBV4-2 | CASRKNRRGRTEAFF | TGTGCCAGCAGGAAAAACCGAAGGGGGCGCACTGAAGCTTTCTTT
TRBJ1-4 | - | - | TRBV28 | CASKSESGEKLFF | TGTGCCAGCAAGTCTGAGTCCGGTGAAAAACTGTTTTTT
TRBJ1-5 | many | TRBD1 | TRBV28 | CASSGSGGNNQPQHF | TGTGCCAGCAGCGGGTCAGGGGGAAACAATCAGCCCCAGCATTTT
TRBJ1-5 | medium-sized | - | TRBV12-3/TRBV12-4 | CASSPDREGQPQHF | TGTGCCAGCAGTCCTGATAGGGAGGGTCAGCCCCAGCATTTT
TRBJ2-7 | many | - | TRBV7-2 | CASSLTRAYEQYF | TGTGCCAGCAGCTTAACCAGGGCCTACGAGCAGTACTTC